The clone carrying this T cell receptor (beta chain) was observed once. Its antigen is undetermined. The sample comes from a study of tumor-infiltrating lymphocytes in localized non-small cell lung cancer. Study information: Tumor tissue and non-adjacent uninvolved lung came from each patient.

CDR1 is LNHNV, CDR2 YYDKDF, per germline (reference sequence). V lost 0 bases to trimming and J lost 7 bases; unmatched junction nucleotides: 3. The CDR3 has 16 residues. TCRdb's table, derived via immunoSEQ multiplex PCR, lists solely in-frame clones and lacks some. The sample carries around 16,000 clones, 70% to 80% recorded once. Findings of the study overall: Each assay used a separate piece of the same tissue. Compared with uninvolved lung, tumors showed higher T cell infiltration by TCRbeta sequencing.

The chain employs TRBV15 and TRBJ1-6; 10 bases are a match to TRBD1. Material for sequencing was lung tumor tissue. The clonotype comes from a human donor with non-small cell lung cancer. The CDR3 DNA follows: TGTGCCACCAGCAGAGATCCGGACAGGGGGAATTCACCCCTCCACTTT. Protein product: CATSRDPDRGNSPLHF.